The next 7 T cell receptor beta chains were all read from a single sample in a study of T cells after yellow fever vaccination. Via MiXCR, TCRdb re-called the 5' RACE reads, giving one row per CDR3 protein. Among about 340,000 distinct CDR3 sequences listed, roughly an eighth were seen once. The sample in question was CD4+ T cells sorted from PBMCs, obtained 15 days after the yellow fever booster vaccination. These receptors all stem from a man aged 18-30 years who received the YFV17D yellow fever vaccine.

The V gene is TRBV6-2 or TRBV6-3, the J gene TRBJ2-7; D possibly matches TRBD1 or TRBD2 (5 bases each). Looked up from germline, CDR1 is MNHEY and CDR2 is SVGEGT. The CDR3 loop spans 14 amino acids. The V gene lost 6 bases and the J gene lost 1 base, with 13 bases spanning the gap. The CDR3 region has the DNA TGTGCCAGCAGATGGGACGGGTTTTCCTACGAGCAGTACTTC. Amino acids: CASRWDGFSYEQYF.

In this sample, this clonotype turned up many times. The gene calls are TRBV7-3 and TRBJ2-5; D is uncertain. The CDR3 loop spans 16 amino acids. V was clipped by 0 bases and J by 3 bases, with 14 bases between them. Per germline, CDR1 SGHTA and CDR2 FQGTGA. The CDR3 loop reads CASSLTGFTPEETQYF. The CDR3 nucleotides read TGTGCCAGCAGCTTAACGGGCTTCACCCCGGAAGAGACCCAGTACTTC.

This clonotype turned up a few times. The chain employs TRBV7-9 and TRBJ2-3; 7 nucleotides match TRBD1. The CDR3 length is 15 residues. V was clipped by 5 bases and J by 2 bases; unmatched bases: 7. CDR1 is SEHNR and CDR2 is FQNEAQ in the germline V gene (reference sequence). The CDR3 DNA is TGTGCCAGCAGCGTACAGGGGACCCTCACAGATACGCAGTATTTT. Protein product: CASSVQGTLTDTQYF.

This clonotype was picked up many times. J is TRBJ1-2 and V is TRBV12-3 or TRBV12-4, with D uncertain. The CDR3 totals 13 residues. The V end lost 3 bases, the J end lost 5 bases, and 10 bases lay between the germline ends. CDR3 loop: CASSLRQQYGYTF. As DNA, the CDR3 is TGTGCCAGCAGTTTGCGGCAGCAGTATGGCTACACCTTC.

The CDR3 here is CASSSATLDAQYF. The DNA for the CDR3 is TGCGCCAGCAGCTCCGCTACGCTGGATGCGCAGTATTTT. This chain connects TRBV5-1 to TRBJ2-3; D is undetermined. Germline lookup yields CDR1 SGHRS and CDR2 YFSETQ. Trimming shortened V by 3 bases and J by 10 bases, and 15 bases separated the two germline ends. This CDR3 is 13 amino acids long.

In nucleotides, the CDR3 is TGTGCCAGTCGTAGGGACAGGGGACACTATGGCTACACCTTC. As protein: CASRRDRGHYGYTF. The genes are TRBV19 and TRBJ1-2, with 10 bases lining up with TRBD1. This CDR3 is built from 14 residues. Germline V gives CDR1 LNHDA, CDR2 SQIVND (reference sequence). Germline trimming cut 8 bases from V and 3 bases from J; bases unmatched to any gene: 6.

V is TRBV6-1 and J is TRBJ1-5; the match to TRBD1 covers 12 bases. The germline V gene has CDR1 MNHNS and CDR2 SASEGT. The CDR3 is 16 residues long. V lost 2 bases, J lost 6 bases, and 5 bases stayed unmatched. In nucleotides, the CDR3 is TGTGCCAGCAGTGAATGGGGACAGGGGGCTAGTCAGCCCCAGCATTTT. Amino acid sequence: CASSEWGQGASQPQHF.